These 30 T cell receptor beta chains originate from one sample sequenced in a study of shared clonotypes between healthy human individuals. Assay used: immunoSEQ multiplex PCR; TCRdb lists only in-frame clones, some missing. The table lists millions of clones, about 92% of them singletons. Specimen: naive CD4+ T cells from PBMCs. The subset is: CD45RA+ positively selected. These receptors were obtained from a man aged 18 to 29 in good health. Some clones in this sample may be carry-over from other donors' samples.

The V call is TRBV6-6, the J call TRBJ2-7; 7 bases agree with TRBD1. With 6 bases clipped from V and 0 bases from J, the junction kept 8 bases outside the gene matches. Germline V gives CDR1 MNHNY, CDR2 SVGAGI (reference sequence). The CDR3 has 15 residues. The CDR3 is CASSSGTANSYEQYF. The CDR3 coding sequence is TGTGCCAGCAGCTCCGGGACAGCTAACTCCTACGAGCAGTACTTC.

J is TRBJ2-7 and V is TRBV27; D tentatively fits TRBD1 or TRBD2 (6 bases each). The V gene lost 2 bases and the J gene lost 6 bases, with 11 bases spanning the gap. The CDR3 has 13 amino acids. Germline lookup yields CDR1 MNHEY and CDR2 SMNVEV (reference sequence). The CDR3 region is CASSLGGRGEQYF. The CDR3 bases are TGTGCCAGCAGTTTAGGGGGGCGGGGCGAGCAGTACTTC.

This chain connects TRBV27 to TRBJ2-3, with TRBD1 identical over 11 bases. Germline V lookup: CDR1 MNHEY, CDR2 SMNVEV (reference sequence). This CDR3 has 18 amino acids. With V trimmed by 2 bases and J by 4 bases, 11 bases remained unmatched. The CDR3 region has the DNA TGTGCCAGCAGTTTACCCGCTGGAGGACAGGGGGCTGCAGATACGCAGTATTTT. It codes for CASSLPAGGQGAADTQYF.

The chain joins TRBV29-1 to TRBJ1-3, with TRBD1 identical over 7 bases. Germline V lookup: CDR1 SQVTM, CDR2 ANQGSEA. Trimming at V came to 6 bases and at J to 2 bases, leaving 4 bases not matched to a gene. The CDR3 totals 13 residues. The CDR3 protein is CSVGTVAGNTIYF. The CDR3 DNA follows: TGCAGCGTCGGGACAGTAGCTGGAAACACCATATATTTT.

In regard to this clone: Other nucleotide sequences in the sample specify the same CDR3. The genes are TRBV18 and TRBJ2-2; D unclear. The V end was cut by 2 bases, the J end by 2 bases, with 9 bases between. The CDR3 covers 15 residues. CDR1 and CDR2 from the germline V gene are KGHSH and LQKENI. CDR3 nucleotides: TGTGCCAGCTCACCAAGGCAGGCCAACACCGGGGAGCTGTTTTTT. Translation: CASSPRQANTGELFF.

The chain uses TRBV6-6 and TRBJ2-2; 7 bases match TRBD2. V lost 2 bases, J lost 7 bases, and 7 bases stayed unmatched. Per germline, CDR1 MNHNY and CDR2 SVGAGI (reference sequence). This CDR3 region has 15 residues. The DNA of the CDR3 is TGTGCCAGCAGTTACGTGGCGGGAGTGGTCGGGGAGCTGTTTTTT. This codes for CASSYVAGVVGELFF.

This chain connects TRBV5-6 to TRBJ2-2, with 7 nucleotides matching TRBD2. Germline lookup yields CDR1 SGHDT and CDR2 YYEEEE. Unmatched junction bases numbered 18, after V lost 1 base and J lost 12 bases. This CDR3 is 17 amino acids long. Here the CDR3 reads CASSLRGTSDLRRKLFF. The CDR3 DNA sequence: TGTGCCAGCAGCTTGCGAGGAACTAGCGATCTACGAAGAAAGCTGTTTTTT. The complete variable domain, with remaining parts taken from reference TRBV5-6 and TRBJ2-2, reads DAGVTQSPTHLIKTRGQQVTLRCSPKSGHDTVSWYQQALGQGPQFIFQYYEEEERQRGNFPDRFSGHQFPNYSSELNVNALLLGDSALYLCASSLRGTSDLRRKLFFGEGSRLTVL.

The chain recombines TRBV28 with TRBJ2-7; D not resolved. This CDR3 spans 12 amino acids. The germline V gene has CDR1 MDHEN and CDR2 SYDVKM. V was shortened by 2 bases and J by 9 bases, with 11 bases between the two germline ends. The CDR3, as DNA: TGTGCCAGCAGTTTACAGGCAAGTAGGCAGTACTTC. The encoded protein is CASSLQASRQYF.

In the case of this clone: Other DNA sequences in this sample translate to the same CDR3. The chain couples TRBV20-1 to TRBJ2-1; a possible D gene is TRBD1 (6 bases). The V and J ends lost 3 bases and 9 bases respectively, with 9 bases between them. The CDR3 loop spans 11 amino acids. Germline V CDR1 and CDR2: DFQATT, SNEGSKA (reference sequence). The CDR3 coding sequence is TGCAGTGCTAGTCGAGGGGGTGAGCAGTTCTTC. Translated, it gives CSASRGGEQFF.

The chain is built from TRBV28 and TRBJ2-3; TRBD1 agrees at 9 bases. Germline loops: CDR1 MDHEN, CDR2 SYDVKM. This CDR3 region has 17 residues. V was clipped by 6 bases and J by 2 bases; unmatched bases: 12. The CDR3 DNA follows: TGTGCCAGCAGCCCGAATCCGGGACAGGGTCCCACAGATACGCAGTATTTT. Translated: CASSPNPGQGPTDTQYF.

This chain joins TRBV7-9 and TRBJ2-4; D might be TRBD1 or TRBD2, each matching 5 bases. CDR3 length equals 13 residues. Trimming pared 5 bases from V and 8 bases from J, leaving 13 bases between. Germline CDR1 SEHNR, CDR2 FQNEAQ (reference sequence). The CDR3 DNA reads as TGTGCCAGCAGCCCTAGACTGGGGGACATTCAGTACTTC. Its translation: CASSPRLGDIQYF. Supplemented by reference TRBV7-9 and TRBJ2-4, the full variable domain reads DTGVSQNPRHKITKRGQNVTFRCDPISEHNRLYWYRQTLGQGPEFLTYFQNEAQLEKSRLLSDRFSAERPKGSFSTLEIQRTEQGDSAMYLCASSPRLGDIQYFGAGTRLSVL.

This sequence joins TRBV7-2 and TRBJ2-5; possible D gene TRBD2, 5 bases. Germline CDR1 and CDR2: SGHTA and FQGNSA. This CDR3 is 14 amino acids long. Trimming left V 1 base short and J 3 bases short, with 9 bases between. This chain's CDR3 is CASSLVWGEETQYF. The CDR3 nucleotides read TGTGCCAGCAGCTTAGTGTGGGGAGAAGAGACCCAGTACTTC.

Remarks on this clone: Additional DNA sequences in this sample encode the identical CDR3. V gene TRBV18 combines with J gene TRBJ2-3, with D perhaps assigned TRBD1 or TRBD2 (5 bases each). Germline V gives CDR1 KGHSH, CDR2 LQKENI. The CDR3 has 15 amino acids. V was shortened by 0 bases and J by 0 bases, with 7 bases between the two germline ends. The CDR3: CASSPPGRSTDTQYF. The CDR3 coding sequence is TGTGCCAGCTCACCACCGGGACGGAGCACAGATACGCAGTATTTT.

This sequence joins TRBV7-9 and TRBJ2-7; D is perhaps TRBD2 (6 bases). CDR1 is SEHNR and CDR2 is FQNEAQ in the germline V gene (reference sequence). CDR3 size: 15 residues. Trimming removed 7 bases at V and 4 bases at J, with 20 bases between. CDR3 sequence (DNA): TGTGCCAGCACCATGCAGGCCCGGGGGACGTACGAGCAGTACTTC. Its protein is CASTMQARGTYEQYF.

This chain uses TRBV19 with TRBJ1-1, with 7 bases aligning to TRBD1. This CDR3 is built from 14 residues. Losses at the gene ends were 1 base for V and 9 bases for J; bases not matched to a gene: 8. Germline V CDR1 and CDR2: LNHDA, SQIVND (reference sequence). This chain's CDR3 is CASSIVGQGGKAFF. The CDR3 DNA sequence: TGTGCCAGTAGTATAGTCGGGCAGGGGGGAAAAGCTTTCTTT. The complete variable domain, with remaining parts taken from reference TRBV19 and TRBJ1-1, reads DGGITQSPKYLFRKEGQNVTLSCEQNLNHDAMYWYRQDPGQGLRLIYYSQIVNDFQKGDIAEGYSVSREKKESFPLTVTSAQKNPTAFYLCASSIVGQGGKAFFGQGTRLTVV.

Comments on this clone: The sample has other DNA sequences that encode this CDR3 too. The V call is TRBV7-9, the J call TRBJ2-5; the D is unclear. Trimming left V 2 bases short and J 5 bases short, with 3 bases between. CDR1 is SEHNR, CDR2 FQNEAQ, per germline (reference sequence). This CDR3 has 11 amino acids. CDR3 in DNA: TGTGCCAGCAGCTTAATGGAGACCCAGTACTTC. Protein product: CASSLMETQYF.

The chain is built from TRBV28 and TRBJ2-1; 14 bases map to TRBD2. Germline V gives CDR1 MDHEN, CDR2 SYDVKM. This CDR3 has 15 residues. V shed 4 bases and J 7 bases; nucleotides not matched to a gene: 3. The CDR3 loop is CASSSGTSGRNEQFF. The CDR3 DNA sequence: TGTGCCAGCAGTTCCGGGACTAGCGGGAGAAATGAGCAGTTCTTC.

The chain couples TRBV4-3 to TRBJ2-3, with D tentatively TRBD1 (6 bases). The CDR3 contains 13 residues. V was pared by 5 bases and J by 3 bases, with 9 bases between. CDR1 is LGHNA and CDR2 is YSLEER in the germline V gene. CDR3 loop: CASSATGTDTQYF. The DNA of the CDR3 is TGCGCCAGCAGCGCCACAGGGACAGATACGCAGTATTTT.

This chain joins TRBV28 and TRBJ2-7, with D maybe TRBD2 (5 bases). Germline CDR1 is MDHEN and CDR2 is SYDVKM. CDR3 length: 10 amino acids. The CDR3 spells CAIPGYEQYF. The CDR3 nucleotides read TGTGCGATCCCGGGGTACGAGCAGTACTTC.

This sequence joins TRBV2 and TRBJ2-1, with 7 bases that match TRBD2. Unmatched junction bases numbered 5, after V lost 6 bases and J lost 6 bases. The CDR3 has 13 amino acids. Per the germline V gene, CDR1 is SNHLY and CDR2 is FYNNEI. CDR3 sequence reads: CASSQLATNEQFF. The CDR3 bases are TGTGCCAGCAGCCAACTAGCGACCAATGAGCAGTTCTTC.

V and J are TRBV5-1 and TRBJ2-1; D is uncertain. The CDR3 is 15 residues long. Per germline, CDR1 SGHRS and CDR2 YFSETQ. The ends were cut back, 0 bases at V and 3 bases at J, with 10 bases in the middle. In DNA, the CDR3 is TGCGCCAGCAGCTTGGTAGGGAATGGCTACAATGAGCAGTTCTTC. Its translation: CASSLVGNGYNEQFF. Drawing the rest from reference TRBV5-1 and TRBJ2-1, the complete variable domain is KAGVTQTPRYLIKTRGQQVTLSCSPISGHRSVSWYQQTPGQGLQFLFEYFSETQRNKGNFPGRFSGRQFSNSRSEMNVSTLELGDSALYLCASSLVGNGYNEQFFGPGTRLTVL.

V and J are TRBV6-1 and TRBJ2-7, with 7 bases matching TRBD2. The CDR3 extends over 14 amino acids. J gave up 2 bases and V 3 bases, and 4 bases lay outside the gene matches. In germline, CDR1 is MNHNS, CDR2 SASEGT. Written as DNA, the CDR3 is TGTGCCAGCAGTGATTGGGGGGGGACCTACGAGCAGTACTTC. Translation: CASSDWGGTYEQYF.

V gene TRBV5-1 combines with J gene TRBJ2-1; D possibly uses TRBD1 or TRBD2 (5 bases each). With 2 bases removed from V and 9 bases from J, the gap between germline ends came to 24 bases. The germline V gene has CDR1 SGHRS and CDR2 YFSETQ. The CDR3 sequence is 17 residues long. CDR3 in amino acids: CASSFGDLFLIPSEQFF. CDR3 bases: TGCGCCAGCAGCTTCGGGGACCTCTTTCTTATTCCGAGTGAGCAGTTCTTC.

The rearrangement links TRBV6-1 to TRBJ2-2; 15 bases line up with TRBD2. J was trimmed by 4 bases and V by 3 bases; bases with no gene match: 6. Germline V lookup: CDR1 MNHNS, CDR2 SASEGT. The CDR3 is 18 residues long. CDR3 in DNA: TGTGCCAGCAGTGAGCAACCGGGACTAGCGGGAGGCACCGGGGAGCTGTTTTTT. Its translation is CASSEQPGLAGGTGELFF.

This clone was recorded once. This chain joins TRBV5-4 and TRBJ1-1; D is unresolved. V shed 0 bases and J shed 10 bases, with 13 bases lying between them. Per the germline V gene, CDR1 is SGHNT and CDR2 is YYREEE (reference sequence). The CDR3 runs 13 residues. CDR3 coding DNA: TGTGCCAGCAGCTTGGCTGGTAGGGAAGTAGCTTTCTTT. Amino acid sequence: CASSLAGREVAFF. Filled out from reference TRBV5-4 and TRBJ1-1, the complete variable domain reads ETGVTQSPTHLIKTRGQQVTLRCSSQSGHNTVSWYQQALGQGPQFIFQYYREEENGRGNFPPRFSGLQFPNYSSELNVNALELDDSALYLCASSLAGREVAFFGQGTRLTVV.

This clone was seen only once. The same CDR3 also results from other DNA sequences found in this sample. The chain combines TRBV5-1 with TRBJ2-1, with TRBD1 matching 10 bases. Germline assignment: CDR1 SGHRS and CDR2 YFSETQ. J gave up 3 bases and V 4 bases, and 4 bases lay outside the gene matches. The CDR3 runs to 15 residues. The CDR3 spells CASSPGQGIYNEQFF. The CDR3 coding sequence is TGCGCCAGCAGCCCGGGACAGGGGATCTACAATGAGCAGTTCTTC.

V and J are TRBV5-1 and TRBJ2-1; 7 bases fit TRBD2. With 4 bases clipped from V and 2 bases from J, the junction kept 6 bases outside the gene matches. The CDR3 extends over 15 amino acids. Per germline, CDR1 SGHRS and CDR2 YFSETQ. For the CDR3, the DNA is TGCGCCAGCAGCATTGAGACTAGCACCTACAATGAGCAGTTCTTC. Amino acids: CASSIETSTYNEQFF. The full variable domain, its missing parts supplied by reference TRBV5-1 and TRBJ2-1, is KAGVTQTPRYLIKTRGQQVTLSCSPISGHRSVSWYQQTPGQGLQFLFEYFSETQRNKGNFPGRFSGRQFSNSRSEMNVSTLELGDSALYLCASSIETSTYNEQFFGPGTRLTVL.

The CDR3 DNA follows: TGTGCCAGCAGCCCACGAGGGACAGGGACCTATGGCTACACCTTC. Encoded protein: CASSPRGTGTYGYTF. The chain joins TRBV9 to TRBJ1-2, with 9 bases aligning to TRBD1. The ends lost 4 bases at V and 4 bases at J; junction bases unmatched: 8. Germline V gene sequence: CDR1 SGDLS, CDR2 YYNGEE. The CDR3 sequence is 15 residues long.

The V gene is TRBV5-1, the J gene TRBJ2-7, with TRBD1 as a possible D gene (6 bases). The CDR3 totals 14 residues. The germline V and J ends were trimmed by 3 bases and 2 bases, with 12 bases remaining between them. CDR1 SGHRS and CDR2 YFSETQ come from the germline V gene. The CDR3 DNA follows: TGCGCCAGCAGCTCGCAGGGGCTAACCTACGAGCAGTACTTC. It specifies CASSSQGLTYEQYF.

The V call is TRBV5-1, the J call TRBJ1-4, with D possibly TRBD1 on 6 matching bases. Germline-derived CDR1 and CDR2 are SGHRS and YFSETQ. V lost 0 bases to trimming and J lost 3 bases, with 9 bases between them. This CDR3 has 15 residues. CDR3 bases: TGCGCCAGCAGCTTGGGGGACAAGGCTAATGAAAAACTGTTTTTT. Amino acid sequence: CASSLGDKANEKLFF. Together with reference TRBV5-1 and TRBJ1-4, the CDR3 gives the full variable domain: KAGVTQTPRYLIKTRGQQVTLSCSPISGHRSVSWYQQTPGQGLQFLFEYFSETQRNKGNFPGRFSGRQFSNSRSEMNVSTLELGDSALYLCASSLGDKANEKLFFGSGTQLSVL.